The clone carrying this T cell receptor beta chain was picked up one time. Its antigen is not known. The data belong to a study of shared clonotypes between healthy human individuals. Study at large: In total, the donors were a couple of women and a few men aged 18 to 49.

General observations from the study: The generation probabilities recorded for non-shared clonotypes fell below those of clonotypes shared by all four donors.

All participating donors were Caucasian adults from Nashville, Tennessee. Assay used: immunoSEQ multiplex PCR; TCRdb lists only in-frame clones, some missing. Of 550,000 to 800,000 clones detected, about 90% appear once; the ten largest clones hold roughly 36%. V was shortened by 7 bases and J by 6 bases, with 22 bases between the two germline ends. CDR1 and CDR2 (germline): MDHEN, SYDVKM. This CDR3 has 16 residues. This sequence was found in a man younger than 30 in good health. Some clones in this sample may be carry-over from other donors' samples. The source material was memory CD8+ T cells from PBMCs. Documented subset: CD45RO+ cells pooled with CCR7-negative TemRA cells. This chain connects TRBV28 to TRBJ1-5, with D possibly matching TRBD1 (5 bases). The CDR3 here is CASTQGPRELFQPQHF. The CDR3 DNA reads as TGTGCCAGCACCCAGGGTCCCAGGGAACTGTTTCAGCCCCAGCATTTT.